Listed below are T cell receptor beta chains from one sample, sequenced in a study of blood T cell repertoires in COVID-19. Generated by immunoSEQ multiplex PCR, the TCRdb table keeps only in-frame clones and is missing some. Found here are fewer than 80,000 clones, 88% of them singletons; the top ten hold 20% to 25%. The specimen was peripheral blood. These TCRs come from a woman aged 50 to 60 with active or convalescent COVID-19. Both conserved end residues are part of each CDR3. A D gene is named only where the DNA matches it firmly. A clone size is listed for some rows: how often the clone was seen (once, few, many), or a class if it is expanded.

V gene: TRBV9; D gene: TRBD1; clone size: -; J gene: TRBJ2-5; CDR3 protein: CASSSGQKETQYF; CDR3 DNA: TGTGCCAGCAGCTCGGGACAGAAGGAGACCCAGTACTTC
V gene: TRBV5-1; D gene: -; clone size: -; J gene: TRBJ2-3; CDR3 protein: CASSLIGHSTDTQYF; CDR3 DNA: TGCGCCAGCAGCTTAATCGGACACAGCACAGATACGCAGTATTTT
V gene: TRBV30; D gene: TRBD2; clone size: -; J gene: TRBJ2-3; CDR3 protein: CAWAKGLAGSPTQYF; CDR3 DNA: TGTGCCTGGGCTAAGGGACTAGCGGGGAGCCCCACGCAGTATTTT
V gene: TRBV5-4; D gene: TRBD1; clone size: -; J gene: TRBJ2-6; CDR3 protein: CASSSPDRVSGANVLTF; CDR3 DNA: TGTGCCAGCAGCTCCCCCGACAGGGTATCTGGGGCCAACGTCCTGACTTTC
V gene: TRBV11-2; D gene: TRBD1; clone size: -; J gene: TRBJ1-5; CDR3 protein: CASSLGRGRNQPQHF; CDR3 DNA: TGTGCCAGCAGCTTGGGCAGGGGGCGTAATCAGCCCCAGCATTTT
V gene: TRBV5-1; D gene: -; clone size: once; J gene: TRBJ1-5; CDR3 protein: CASSFFGGNQPQHF; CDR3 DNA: TGCGCCAGCAGCTTCTTCGGGGGCAATCAGCCCCAGCATTTT
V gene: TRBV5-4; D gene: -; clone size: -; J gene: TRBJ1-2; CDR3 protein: CASSLGPSTSYGYTF; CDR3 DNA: TGTGCCAGCAGCTTGGGGCCTAGTACGTCCTATGGCTACACCTTC
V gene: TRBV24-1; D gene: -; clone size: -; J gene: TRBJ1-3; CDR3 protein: CATSGTFRAWRIYF; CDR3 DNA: TGTGCCACCAGTGGGACTTTTAGGGCTTGGCGTATATATTTT
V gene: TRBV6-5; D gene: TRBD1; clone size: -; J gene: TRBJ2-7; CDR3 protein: CASSPGTGSGYEQYF; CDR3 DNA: TGTGCCAGCAGCCCCGGGACAGGGTCTGGCTACGAGCAGTACTTC
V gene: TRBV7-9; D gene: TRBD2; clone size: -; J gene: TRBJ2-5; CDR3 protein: CASSPDGTSWTLRETQYF; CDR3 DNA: TGTGCCAGCAGCCCGGACGGGACTAGTTGGACCCTCCGGGAGACCCAGTACTTC
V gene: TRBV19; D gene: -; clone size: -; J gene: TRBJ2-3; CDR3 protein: CASSIDRAQAQYF; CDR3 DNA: TGTGCCAGTAGTATAGACAGAGCCCAGGCGCAGTATTTT
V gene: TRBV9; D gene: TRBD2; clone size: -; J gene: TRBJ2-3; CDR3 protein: CASSGRKTSGGDTQYF; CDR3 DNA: TGTGCCAGCAGCGGAAGAAAGACTAGCGGGGGTGATACGCAGTATTTT
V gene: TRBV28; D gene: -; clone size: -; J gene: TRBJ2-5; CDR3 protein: CASSQGGMETQYF; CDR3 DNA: TGTGCCAGCAGTCAGGGAGGTATGGAGACCCAGTACTTC
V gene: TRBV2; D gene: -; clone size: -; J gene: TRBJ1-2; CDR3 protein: CASNQGEGCTF; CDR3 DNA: TGTGCCAGCAATCAGGGTGAAGGCTGCACCTTC
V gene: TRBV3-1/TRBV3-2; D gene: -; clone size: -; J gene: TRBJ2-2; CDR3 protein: CASSHRTKPTGELFF; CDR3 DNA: TGTGCCAGCAGCCATCGGACTAAACCCACCGGGGAGCTGTTTTTT
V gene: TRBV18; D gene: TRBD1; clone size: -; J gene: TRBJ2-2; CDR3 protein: CASSPDRVAGELFF; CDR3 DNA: TGTGCCAGCTCACCGGACAGGGTTGCCGGGGAGCTGTTTTTT
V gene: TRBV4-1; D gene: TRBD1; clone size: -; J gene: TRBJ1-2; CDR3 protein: CASSQATGAAVGGYTF; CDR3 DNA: TGCGCCAGCAGCCAAGCAACAGGGGCAGCGGTTGGTGGCTACACCTTC
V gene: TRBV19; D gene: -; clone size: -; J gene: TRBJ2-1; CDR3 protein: CASRWSEDSYNEQFF; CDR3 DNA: TGTGCCAGTAGGTGGAGCGAGGACTCCTACAATGAGCAGTTCTTC
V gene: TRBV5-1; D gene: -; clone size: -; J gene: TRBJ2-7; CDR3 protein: CASSFGLDFSSYEQYF; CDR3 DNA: TGCGCCAGCAGCTTTGGTTTGGACTTTAGCTCCTACGAGCAGTACTTC
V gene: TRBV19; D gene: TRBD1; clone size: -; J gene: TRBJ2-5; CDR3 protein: CASSWTGGGEETQYF; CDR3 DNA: TGTGCCAGTAGTTGGACAGGGGGCGGGGAAGAGACCCAGTACTTC
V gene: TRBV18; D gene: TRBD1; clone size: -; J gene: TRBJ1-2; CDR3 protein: CASSPDRDGYTF; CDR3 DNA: TGTGCCAGCTCACCGGACAGGGATGGCTACACCTTC
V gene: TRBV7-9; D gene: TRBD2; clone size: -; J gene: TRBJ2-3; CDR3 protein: CASSLLAEIGDTQYF; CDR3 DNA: TGTGCCAGCAGCTTACTAGCGGAGATTGGGGATACGCAGTATTTT
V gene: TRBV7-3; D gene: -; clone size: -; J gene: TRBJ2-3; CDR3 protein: CASSPSWGASTDTQYF; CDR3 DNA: TGTGCCAGCAGCCCTAGTTGGGGCGCCTCCACAGATACGCAGTATTTT
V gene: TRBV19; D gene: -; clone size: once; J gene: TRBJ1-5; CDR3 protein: CASTTEGPGNQPQHF; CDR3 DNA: TGTGCCAGTACCACAGAAGGGCCGGGGAATCAGCCCCAGCATTTT
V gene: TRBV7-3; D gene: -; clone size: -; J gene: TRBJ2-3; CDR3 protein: CASSSQRLPDTQYF; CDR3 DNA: TGTGCCAGCAGCTCCCAGCGGTTGCCGGATACGCAGTATTTT
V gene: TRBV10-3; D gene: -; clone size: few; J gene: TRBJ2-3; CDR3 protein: CAISEFARATTDTQYF; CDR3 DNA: TGTGCCATCAGTGAGTTTGCCAGGGCGACCACAGATACGCAGTATTTT
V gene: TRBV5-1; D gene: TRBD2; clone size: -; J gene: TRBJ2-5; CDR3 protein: CASGAGAGEEQETQYF; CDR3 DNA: TGCGCCAGCGGGGCGGGAGCGGGAGAAGAGCAAGAGACCCAGTACTTC
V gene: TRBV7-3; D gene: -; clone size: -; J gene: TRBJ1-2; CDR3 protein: CASSPNGGHDYGYTF; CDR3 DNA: TGTGCCAGCAGCCCAAATGGGGGACACGACTATGGCTACACCTTC
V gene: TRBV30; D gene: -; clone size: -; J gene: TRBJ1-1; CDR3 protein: CAWSAKNGDTVRDTEAFF; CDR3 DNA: TGTGCCTGGAGTGCAAAGAATGGGGACACTGTCCGGGACACTGAAGCTTTCTTT
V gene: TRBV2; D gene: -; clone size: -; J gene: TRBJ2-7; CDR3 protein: CASSTRRHEQYF; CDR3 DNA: TGTGCCAGCAGCACTCGGCGGCACGAGCAGTACTTC
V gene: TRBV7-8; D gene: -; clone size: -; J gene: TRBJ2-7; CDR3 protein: CASSYWAGLSYEQYF; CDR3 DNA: TGTGCCAGCAGCTATTGGGCGGGACTTTCCTACGAGCAGTACTTC
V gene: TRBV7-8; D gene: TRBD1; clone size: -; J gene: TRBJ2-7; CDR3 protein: CASSSTGVLYEQYF; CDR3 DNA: TGTGCCAGCAGCTCGACAGGGGTTCTATACGAGCAGTACTTC
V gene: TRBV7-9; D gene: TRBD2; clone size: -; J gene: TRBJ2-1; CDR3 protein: CASSRGLAYNEQFF; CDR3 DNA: TGTGCCAGCAGCCGAGGACTAGCCTACAATGAGCAGTTCTTC
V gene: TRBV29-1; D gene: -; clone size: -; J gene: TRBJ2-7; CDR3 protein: CSVRLGVPLGEQYF; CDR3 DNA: TGCAGCGTCCGCCTGGGAGTACCCTTGGGAGAGCAGTACTTC
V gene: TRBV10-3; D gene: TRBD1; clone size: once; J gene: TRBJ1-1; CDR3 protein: CAIRKTGDWAEAFF; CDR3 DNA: TGTGCCATCAGAAAGACAGGGGACTGGGCTGAAGCTTTCTTT
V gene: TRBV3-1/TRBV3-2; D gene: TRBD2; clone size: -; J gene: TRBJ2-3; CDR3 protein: CASSSTGTSGSYTDTQYF; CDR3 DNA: TGTGCCAGCAGCTCTACCGGGACTAGCGGGTCTTACACAGATACGCAGTATTTT
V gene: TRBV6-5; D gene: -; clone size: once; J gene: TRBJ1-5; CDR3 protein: CASSYSGVLPQHF; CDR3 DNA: TGTGCCAGCAGTTACTCCGGGGTTCTTCCCCAGCATTTT
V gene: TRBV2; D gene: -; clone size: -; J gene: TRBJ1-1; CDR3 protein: CASSEASVTEAFF; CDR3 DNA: TGTGCCAGCAGTGAAGCATCGGTCACTGAAGCTTTCTTT
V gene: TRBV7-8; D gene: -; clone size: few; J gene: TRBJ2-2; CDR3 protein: CASSLVGREDTGELFF; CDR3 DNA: TGTGCCAGCAGCTTAGTCGGCAGGGAGGACACCGGGGAGCTGTTTTTT
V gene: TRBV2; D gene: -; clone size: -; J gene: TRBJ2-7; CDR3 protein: CASRPFDYYEQYF; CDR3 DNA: TGTGCCAGCAGGCCTTTCGACTACTACGAGCAGTACTTC